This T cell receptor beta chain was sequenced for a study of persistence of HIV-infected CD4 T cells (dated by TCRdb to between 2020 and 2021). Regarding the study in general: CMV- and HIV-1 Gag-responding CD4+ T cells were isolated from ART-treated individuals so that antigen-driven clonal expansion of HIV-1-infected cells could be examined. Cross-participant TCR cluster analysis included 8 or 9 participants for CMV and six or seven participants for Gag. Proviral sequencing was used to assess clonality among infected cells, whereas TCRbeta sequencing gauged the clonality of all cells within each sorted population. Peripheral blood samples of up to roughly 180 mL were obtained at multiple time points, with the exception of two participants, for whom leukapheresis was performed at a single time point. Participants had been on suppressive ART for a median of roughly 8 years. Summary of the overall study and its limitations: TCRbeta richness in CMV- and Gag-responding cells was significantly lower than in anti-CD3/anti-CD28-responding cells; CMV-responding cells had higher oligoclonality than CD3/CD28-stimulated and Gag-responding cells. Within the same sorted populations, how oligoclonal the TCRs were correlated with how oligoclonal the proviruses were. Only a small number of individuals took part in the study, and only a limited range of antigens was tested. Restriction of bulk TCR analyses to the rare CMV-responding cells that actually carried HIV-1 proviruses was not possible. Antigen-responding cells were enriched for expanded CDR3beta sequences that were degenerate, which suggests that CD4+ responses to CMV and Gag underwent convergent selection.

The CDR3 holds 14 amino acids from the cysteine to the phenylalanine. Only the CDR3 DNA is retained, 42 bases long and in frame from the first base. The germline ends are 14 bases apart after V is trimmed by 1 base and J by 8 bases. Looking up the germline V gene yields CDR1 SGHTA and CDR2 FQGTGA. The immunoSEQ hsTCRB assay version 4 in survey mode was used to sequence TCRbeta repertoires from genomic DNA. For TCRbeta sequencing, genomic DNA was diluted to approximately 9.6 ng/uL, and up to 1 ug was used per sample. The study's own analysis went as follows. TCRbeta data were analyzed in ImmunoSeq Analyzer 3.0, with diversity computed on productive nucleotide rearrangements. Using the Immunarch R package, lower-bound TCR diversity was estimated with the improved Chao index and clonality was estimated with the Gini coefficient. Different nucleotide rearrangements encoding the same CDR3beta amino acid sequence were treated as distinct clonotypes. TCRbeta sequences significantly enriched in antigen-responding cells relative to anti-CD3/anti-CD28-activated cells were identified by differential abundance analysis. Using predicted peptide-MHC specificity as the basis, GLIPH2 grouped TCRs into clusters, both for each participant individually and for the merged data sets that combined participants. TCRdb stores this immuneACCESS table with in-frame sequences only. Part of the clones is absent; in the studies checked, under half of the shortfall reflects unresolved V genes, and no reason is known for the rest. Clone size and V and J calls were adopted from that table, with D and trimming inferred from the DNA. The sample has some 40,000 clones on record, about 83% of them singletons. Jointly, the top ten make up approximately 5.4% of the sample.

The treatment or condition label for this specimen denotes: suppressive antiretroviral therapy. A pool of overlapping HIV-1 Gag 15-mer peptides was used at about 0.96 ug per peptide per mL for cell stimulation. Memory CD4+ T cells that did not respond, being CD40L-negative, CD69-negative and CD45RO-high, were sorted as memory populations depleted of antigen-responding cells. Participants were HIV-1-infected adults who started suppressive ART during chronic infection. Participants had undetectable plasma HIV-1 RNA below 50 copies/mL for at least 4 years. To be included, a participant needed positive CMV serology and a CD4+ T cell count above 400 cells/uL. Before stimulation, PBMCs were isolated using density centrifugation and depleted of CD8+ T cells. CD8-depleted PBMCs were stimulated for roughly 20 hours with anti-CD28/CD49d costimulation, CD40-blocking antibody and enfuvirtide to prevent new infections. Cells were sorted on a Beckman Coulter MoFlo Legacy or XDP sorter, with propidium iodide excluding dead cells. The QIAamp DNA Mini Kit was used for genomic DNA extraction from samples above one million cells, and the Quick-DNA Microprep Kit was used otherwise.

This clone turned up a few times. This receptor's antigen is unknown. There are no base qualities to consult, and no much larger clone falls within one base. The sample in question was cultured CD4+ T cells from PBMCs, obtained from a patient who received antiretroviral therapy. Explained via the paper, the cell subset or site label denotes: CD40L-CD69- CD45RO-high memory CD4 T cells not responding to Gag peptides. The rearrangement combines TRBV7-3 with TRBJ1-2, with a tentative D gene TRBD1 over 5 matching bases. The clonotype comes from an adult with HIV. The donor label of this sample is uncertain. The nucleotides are TGTGCCAGCAGCTTAAATGTCCAGGGAGGAGGCTACACCTTC. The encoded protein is CASSLNVQGGGYTF. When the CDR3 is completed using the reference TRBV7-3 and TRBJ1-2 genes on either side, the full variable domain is GAGVSQTPSNKVTEKGKYVELRCDPISGHTALYWYRQSLGQGPEFLIYFQGTGAADDSGLPNDRFFAVRPEGSVSTLKIQRTERGDSAVYLCASSLNVQGGGYTFGSGTRLTVV.